This TCR beta chain is drawn from a study of beta chain features in type 1 diabetes. The study's findings and limits: An over-representation of cells with high TCR expression could result from cDNA sequencing.

Each sorted fraction was over 95% pure. This CDR3 is 14 amino acids long. The germline CDR1 and CDR2 sequences are SGHAT and FQNNGV. V dropped 1 base and J dropped 1 base, with 4 bases sitting between them. Note on this clone: As yet, its antigen is unknown.

Reverse transcription of all isolated RNA meant that expressed TCRB transcripts were sequenced. Naive, central memory and regulatory T cell samples averaged about 4 million immunoSEQ reads each. Produced via immunoSEQ multiplex PCR; TCRdb's table is partial and in-frame only. The sample holds 350,000 to 450,000 clones; around 14% are singletons and the top ten take about 0.034%. V and J are TRBV11-2 and TRBJ2-2; D is undetermined. This clonotype was sampled from a man aged 25 to 40 in good health. Sequences were obtained from naive CD4+ T cells from blood. In DNA form, the CDR3 reads TGTGCCAGCAGCTTAGTCAGGAACACCGGGGAGCTGTTTTTT. It is translated as CASSLVRNTGELFF.